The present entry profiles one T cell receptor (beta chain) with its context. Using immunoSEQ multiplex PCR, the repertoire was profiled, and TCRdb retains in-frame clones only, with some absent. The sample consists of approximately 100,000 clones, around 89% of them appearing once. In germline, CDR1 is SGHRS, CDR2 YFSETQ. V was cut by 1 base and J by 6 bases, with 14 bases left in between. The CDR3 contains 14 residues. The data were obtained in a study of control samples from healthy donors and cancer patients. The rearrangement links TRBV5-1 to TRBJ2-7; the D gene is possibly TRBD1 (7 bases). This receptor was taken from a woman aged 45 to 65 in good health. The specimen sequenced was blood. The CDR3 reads CASSLRQGGSEQYF. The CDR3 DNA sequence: TGCGCCAGCAGCTTGAGACAGGGAGGCAGCGAGCAGTACTTC.